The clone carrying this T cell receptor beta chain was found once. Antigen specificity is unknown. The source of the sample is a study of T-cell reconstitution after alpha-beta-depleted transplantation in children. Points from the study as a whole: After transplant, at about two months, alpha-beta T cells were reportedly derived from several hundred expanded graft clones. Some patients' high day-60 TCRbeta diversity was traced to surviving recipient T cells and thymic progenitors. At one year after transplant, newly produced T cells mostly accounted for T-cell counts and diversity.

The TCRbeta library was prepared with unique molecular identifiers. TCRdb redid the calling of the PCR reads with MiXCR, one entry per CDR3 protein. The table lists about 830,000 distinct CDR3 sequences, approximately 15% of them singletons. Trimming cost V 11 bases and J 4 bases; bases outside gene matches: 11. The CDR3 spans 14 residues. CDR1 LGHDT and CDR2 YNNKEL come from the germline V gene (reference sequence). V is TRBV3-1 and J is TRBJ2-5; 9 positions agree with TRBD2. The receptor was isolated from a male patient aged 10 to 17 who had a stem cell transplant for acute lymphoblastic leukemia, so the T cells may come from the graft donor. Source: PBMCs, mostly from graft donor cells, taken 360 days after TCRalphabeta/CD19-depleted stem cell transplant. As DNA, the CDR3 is TGTGCCGTCAGATTAGCGGGAGAGGGAGAGACCCAGTACTTC. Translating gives CAVRLAGEGETQYF.